There are a few counts of the clone carrying this T cell receptor beta chain. Its antigen is not identified. The sample is drawn from a study of response to subunit inactivated influenza vaccine. Study conclusions and caveats: It was the authors' suggestion that each seasonal influenza vaccination recruits few new T cells.

The germline V and J ends were trimmed by 7 bases and 0 bases, with 13 bases remaining between them. CDR1 and CDR2 (germline): MDHEN, SYDVKM. This CDR3 spans 16 amino acids. TCRdb recomputed calls from the RT-PCR reads with MiXCR, one row per CDR3 protein. The repertoire holds a few hundred thousand distinct CDR3 sequences, with about a tenth as singletons. The source was PBMCs from blood, collected 40 to 50 days after vaccination. The receptor was isolated from a man between 50 and 59 years old who received an inactivated influenza vaccine. The chain has TRBV28 and TRBJ2-6; TRBD1 might be the D (5 bases). DNA of the CDR3: TGTGCCAGCAATCCCCAGGGTAGCTCTGGGGCCAACGTCCTGACTTTC. Translated: CASNPQGSSGANVLTF.